These 2 T cell receptor beta chains share one sample of origin, sequenced in a study of post-analysis software for immune sequencing data. Study observations and caveats: The study found TRBV5-6, TRBV5-1 and TRBV20-1 among five or six TRBV segments more frequent in patients than controls.

Unique molecular identifiers were carried by the TCR beta cDNA libraries. TCRdb called the PCR reads again in MiXCR, with one record for every CDR3 protein. The repertoire includes roughly 400,000 distinct CDR3 sequences, roughly 38% of them detected once, and roughly 8.2% sits in the top ten. These receptors are not linked to any known antigen. What was sequenced was blood. These receptors were taken from a girl aged 2 to 10 with multiple sclerosis.

The chain uses TRBV5-1 and TRBJ2-1; D is perhaps TRBD1 or TRBD2 (5 bases each). This CDR3 has 18 residues. CDR1 and CDR2 from the germline V gene are SGHRS and YFSETQ. V lost 3 bases, J lost 2 bases, and 21 bases lay in between. In DNA, the CDR3 is TGCGCCAGCAGCTCCAATGGGGGTAGCCCAACTCCCTACAATGAGCAGTTCTTC. This codes for CASSSNGGSPTPYNEQFF.

This clonotype showed up just a few times. The chain couples TRBV2 to TRBJ2-1; the D gene could be TRBD1 or TRBD2 (5 bases each). This CDR3 has 11 amino acids. Germline V CDR1 and CDR2: SNHLY, FYNNEI. V was clipped by 8 bases and J by 8 bases, with 10 bases between them. CDR3 residues: CASRGIHEQFF. The DNA of the CDR3 is TGTGCCAGCCGGGGCATTCATGAGCAGTTCTTC.